The text below deals with one T cell receptor beta chain. This sample is part of a study of T cell repertoires in cytomegalovirus infection. Using its own MiXCR run on the reads, TCRdb lists one record per CDR3 protein. The repertoire holds 680,000 or so distinct CDR3 sequences, with approximately 40% as singletons. Sequenced material: PBMCs. This receptor was taken from a human donor in good health (CMV status not recorded). Some clones in this sample may be carry-over from other donors' samples.

CDR3: CASSPQGYGEAFF. DNA for the CDR3: TGTGCCAGCAGTCCACAGGGGTACGGTGAAGCTTTCTTT. The chain joins TRBV28 to TRBJ1-1; TRBD1 matches 7 bases. Germline-derived CDR1 and CDR2 are MDHEN and SYDVKM. With 5 bases clipped from V and 7 bases from J, the junction kept 7 bases outside the gene matches. This CDR3 has 13 amino acids.